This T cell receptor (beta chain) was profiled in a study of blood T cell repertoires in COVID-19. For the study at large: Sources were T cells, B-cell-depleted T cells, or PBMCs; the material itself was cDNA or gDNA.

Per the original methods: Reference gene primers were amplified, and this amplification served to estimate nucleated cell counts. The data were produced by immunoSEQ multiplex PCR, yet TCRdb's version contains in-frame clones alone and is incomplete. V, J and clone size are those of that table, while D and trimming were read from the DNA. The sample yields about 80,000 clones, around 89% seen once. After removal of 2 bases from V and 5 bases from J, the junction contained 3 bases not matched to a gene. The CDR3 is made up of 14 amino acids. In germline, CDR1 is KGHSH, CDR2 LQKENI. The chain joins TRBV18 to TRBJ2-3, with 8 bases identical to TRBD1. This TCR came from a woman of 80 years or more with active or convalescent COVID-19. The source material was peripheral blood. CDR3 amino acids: CASSPNRGEDTQYF. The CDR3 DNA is TGTGCCAGCTCACCAAACAGGGGGGAAGATACGCAGTATTTT.